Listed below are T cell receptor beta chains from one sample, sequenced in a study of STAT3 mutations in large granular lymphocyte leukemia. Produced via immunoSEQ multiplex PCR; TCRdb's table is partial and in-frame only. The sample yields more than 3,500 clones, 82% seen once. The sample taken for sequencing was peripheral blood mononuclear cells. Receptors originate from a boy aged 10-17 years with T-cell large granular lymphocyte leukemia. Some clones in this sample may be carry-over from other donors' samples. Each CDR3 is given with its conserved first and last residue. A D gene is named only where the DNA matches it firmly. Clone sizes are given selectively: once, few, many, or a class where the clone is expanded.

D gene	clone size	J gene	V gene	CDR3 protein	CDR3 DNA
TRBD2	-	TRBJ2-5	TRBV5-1	CASSPSGSEETQYF	TGCGCCAGCAGCCCGAGCGGGAGCGAGGAGACCCAGTACTTC
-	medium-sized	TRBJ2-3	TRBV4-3	CASSQESNSDTQYF	TGCGCCAGCAGCCAAGAGAGTAACTCAGATACGCAGTATTTT
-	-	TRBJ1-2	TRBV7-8	CASSSRGRLTNYGYTF	TGTGCCAGCAGCTCCCGGGGCAGGCTGACTAACTATGGCTACACCTTC
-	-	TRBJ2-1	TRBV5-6	CASSPGSHEQFF	TGTGCCAGCAGCCCCGGTAGTCATGAGCAGTTCTTC
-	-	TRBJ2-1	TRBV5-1	CASSLDVRNEQFF	TGCGCCAGCAGCTTGGATGTGCGCAATGAGCAGTTCTTC
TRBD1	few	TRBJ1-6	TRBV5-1	CASSLGQAAYNSPLHF	TGCGCCAGCAGCCTCGGACAGGCTGCCTATAATTCACCCCTCCACTTT
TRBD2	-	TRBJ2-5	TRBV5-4	CASSLAPSGTRETQYF	TGTGCCAGCAGCTTGGCCCCGTCCGGGACTAGAGAGACCCAGTACTTC
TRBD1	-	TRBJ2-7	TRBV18	CASSTWTGAYEQYF	TGTGCCAGCTCTACCTGGACAGGAGCTTACGAGCAGTACTTC
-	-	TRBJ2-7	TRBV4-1	CASSQDEDYEQYF	TGCGCCAGCAGCCAAGATGAGGACTACGAGCAGTACTTC
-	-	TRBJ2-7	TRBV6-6	CASSSNGRTYEQYF	TGTGCCAGCAGTTCGAACGGGAGAACGTACGAGCAGTACTTC
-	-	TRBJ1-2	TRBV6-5	CASRTDYGYTF	TGTGCCAGCAGGACAGACTATGGCTACACCTTC